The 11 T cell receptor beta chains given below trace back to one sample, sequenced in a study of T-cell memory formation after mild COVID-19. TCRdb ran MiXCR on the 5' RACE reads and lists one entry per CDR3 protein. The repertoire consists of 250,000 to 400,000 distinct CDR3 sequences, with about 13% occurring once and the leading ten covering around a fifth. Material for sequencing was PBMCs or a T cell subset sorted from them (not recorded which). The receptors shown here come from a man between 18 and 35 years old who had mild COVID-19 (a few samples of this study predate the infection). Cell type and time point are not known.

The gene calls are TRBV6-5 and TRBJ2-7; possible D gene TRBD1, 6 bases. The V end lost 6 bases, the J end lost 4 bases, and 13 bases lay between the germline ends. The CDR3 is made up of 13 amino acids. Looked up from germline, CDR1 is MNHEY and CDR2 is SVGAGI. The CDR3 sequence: CASSPYRGYEQYV. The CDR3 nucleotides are TGTGCCAGCAGCCCCTATAGGGGGTACGAGCAGTACGTC.

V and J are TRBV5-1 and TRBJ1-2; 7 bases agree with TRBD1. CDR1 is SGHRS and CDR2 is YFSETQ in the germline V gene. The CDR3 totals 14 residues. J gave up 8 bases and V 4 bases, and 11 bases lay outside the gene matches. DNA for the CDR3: TGCGCCAGCAGCCCAGGACAGGCGGCCGGAGGCTACACCTTC. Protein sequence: CASSPGQAAGGYTF.

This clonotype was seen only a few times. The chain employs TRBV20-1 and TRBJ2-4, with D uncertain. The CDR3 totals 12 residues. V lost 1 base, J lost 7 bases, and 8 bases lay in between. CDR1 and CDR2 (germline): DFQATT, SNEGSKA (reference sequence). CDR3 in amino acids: CSARVGRNIQYF. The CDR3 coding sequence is TGCAGTGCTAGAGTCGGTCGGAACATTCAGTACTTC.

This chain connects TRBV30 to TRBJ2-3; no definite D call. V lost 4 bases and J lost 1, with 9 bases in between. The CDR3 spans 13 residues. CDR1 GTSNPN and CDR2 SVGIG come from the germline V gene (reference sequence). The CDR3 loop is CAWIVQGTDTQYF. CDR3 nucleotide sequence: TGTGCCTGGATCGTGCAGGGCACAGATACGCAGTATTTT.

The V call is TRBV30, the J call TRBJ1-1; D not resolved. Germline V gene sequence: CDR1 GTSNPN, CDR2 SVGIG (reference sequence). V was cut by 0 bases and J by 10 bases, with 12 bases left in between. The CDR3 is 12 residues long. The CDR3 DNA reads TGTGCCTGGAGTGTACGGCAGGAGGCAGCTTTCTTT. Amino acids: CAWSVRQEAAFF.

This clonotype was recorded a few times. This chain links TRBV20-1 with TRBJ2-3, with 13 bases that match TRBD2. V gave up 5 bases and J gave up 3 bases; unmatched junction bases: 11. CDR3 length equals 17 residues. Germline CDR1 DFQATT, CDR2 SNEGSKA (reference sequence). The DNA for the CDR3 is TGCAGTGCTGTGACTAGCGGGGGGTATGGGTTGACAGATACGCAGTATTTT. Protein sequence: CSAVTSGGYGLTDTQYF.

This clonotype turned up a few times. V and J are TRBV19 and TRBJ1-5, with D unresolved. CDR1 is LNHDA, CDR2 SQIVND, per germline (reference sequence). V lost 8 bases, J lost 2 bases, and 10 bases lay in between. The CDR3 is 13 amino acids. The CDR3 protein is CASGEPGNQPQHF. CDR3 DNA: TGTGCCAGTGGGGAGCCTGGCAATCAGCCCCAGCATTTT.

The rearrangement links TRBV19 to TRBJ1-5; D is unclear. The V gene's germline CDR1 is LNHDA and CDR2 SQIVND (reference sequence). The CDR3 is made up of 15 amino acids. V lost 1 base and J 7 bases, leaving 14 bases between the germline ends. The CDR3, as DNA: TGTGCCAGTAGTATAGTTGCAGGCCCGAGGCAGCCCCAGCATTTT. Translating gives CASSIVAGPRQPQHF.

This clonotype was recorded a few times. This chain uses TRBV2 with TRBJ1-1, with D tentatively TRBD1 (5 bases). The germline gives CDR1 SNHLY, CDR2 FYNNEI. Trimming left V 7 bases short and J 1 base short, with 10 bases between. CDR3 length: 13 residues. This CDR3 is CASKRGPNTEAFF. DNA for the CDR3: TGTGCCAGCAAGAGGGGTCCGAACACTGAAGCTTTCTTT.

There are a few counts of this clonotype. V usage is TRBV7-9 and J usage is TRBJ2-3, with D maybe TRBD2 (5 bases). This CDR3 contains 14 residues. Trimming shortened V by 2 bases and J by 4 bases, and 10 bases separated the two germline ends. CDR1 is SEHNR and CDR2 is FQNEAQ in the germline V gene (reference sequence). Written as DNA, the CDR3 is TGTGCCAGCAGCTTAACTAGTTTGCCAGATACGCAGTATTTT. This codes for CASSLTSLPDTQYF.

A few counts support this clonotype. The CDR3 loop is CASSSWDSGANVLTF. The CDR3 region has the DNA TGTGCCAGCAGCTCGTGGGACTCTGGGGCCAACGTCCTGACTTTC. The V gene is TRBV5-5, the J gene TRBJ2-6, with D unclear. Germline CDR1 SGHKS, CDR2 YYEKEE (reference sequence). There are 15 residues in the CDR3. V was cut by 3 bases and J by 0 bases, with 7 bases left in between.